This T cell receptor (beta chain) was profiled in a study of cytomegalovirus exposure and HLA in healthy donors. V shed 8 bases and J shed 3 bases, with 8 bases lying between them. CDR1 is MDHEN and CDR2 is SYDVKM in the germline V gene. The CDR3 runs to 11 residues. In the PCR, 60 Vbeta and 13 Jbeta primers were used. Source study methods: Later reanalysis found 75 million to 95 million unique TCR beta chains, about 11 million of them shared. Measured with immunoSEQ multiplex PCR; TCRdb has only the in-frame clones, and not every one. For V, J and clone size, that table is used; D and trimming come from the DNA. This sample has around 150,000 clones, with about 64% found just once. Notes on this clone: The target antigen is unknown.

General observations from the study: By a later analysis, the bulk of CMV-associated TCR beta chains appeared HLA-restricted. Later on, an analysis showed TCR association rates differing by HLA locus, with DRB1 the most and HLA-C the fewest.

Everyone who donated was a healthy bone marrow donor. The origin of this receptor is a woman aged 40 to 50 in good health and CMV-seronegative. The chain combines TRBV28 with TRBJ2-7; tentatively, D is TRBD1 (6 bases). Sequencing was done on a sample of PBMCs. In DNA, the CDR3 is TGTGCCAGCTACAGGGACTACGAGCAGTACTTC. It specifies CASYRDYEQYF.